This TCR beta chain was identified during a study of identical twins (dated by TCRdb to about 2016). Describing the broader study: To test whether fetal clonotypes persist, this study deep-sequenced TCR alpha and beta repertoires from monozygotic twins, from unrelated adults of various ages, and from cord blood. To rule out contamination, replicate twin experiments were performed at different times with different library preparation protocols. General conclusions and limits of the study: Compared with coincidental sharing between unrelated individuals, out-of-frame TCR alpha sequences shared between twins showed an excess of sequences with low generation probability. Because the same donors could not be followed over many years, the conclusions depended on cross-sectional statistical analysis. Invariant T cells such as MAIT and iNKT could partly confound zero-insertion analyses, though diverse VJ usage argued against this for most clonotypes. Excess twin sharing in beta out-of-frame sequences was weaker because fewer shared sequences lowered the signal-to-noise ratio. In monozygotic twins, out-of-frame TCR alpha sharing was systematically underestimated by recombination models, although the models agreed with sharing between unrelated individuals. Abundant cord blood beta clonotypes carried fewer insertions; young adult naive repertoires showed a weaker similar trend, while memory repertoires showed none.

All donors were healthy Caucasians. The twin cohort comprised three pairs of female monozygotic twins, all aged about 18 to 30 years. The RNA used for TCR libraries was isolated from peripheral blood mononuclear cells. Cut back by 8 bases and 3 bases, the V and J ends lie 4 bases apart. There are 11 amino acids in the CDR3, from cysteine to phenylalanine inclusive. Kept here is only the CDR3 DNA, which spans 33 bases and is read in frame from base 1. About this clonotype itself: It lacks a known antigen. Qualities for individual bases were not recorded, and no much larger clone is one base off.

The receptor library was made with 5' RACE. The sample was run on an Illumina HiSeq 2000. A universal primer binding site was added through template switching, and the final cDNA carried a unique molecular identifier so that TCR cDNA molecules could be counted accurately. Specific primers in the conserved constant-segment region were used to synthesize first-strand cDNA for TCR alpha and beta chains. To control for contamination, each cDNA library was double barcoded with a SMART-Mk sample barcode plus Illumina barcodes. TruSeq adapter sequences along with Illumina sample barcodes were introduced in two successive PCR steps. The Illumina HiSeq platform was used with custom primers to sequence TCR alpha and beta cDNA libraries. Regarding the original processing steps: Raw reads were processed with MiGEC to extract unique molecular identifiers, and MiXCR was used to determine CDR3 positions. Recombination models were inferred per individual with the repgenHMM and IGoR tools using an EM algorithm. Shared clonotypes were analyzed with the tcR package in R, and sharing was normalized by the product of cloneset sizes. To study raw recombination without the effects of thymic and clonal selection, out-of-frame nonproductive sequences were analyzed. Clones were called with MiXCR by TCRdb after fastp trimmed the public reads at Q25, and only in-frame beta chains were retained. Each record represents a unique CDR3 protein, reported with the most common genes and DNA among its rows. TCRdb, not the original authors, processed these V and J calls. In all, the sample holds fewer than 900,000 distinct CDR3 sequences, and roughly 20% of those were seen once. 4.3% of the sample is taken by the ten largest.

This sample also appeared in a second study, on T cells expressing NK-cell markers. Reported in the second study: Three sorted T-cell subsets (CD3+CD56+NKG2C+, CD3+CD56+NKG2C- and CD3+CD56-NKG2C+) from several donors had their TCR beta-chain repertoires profiled. Among the eight sequenced donors, only one was HCMV-seronegative, while the other seven were HCMV-seropositive. To restrict sorting to alphabetaTCR-expressing T cells, an anti-gammadeltaTCR antibody was added in several experiments. In six donors, the dominant CD3+CD56+NKG2C+ clonotypes were among the top 10 CD8+ clonotypes and accounted for roughly 1.0-7.5% of CD8+ T cells. Those dominant clonotypes were again the most abundant among CD3+CD56-NKG2C+ cells in a few donors, at about 28.3-65%. Whether the expanded NKG2C-expressing T cell clones were specific for HCMV antigens remained unclear. All eight donors whose samples were sequenced were randomly selected healthy volunteers, three of them men and five women. HCMV-specific IgG was detected in serum with a commercial ELISA kit to determine HCMV serostatus. For over 5 donors, bulk peripheral blood T-cell repertoires were also sequenced from unsorted PBMC. Reads were demultiplexed and grouped by UMI with MIGEC, and clonotypes were assembled and quantified with MiTCR. To exclude erroneous sequences, any TCR cDNA sequence not supported by at least two reads was discarded. Downstream repertoire analysis used the tcR package, and clonotypes were matched across fractions by CDR3 nucleotide sequence plus V segment. Antigen specificity was annotated against VDJdb with VDJmatch, allowing one amino acid substitution in CDR3.

The TCR comes from a young woman in good health. The source material was PBMCs. The V and J segments used are TRBV12-3 or TRBV12-4 and TRBJ2-2; no D gene can be assigned with confidence. The CDR3 has the sequence CASLHTGELFF. The DNA sequence follows: TGTGCCAGCTTACACACCGGGGAGCTGTTTTTT.